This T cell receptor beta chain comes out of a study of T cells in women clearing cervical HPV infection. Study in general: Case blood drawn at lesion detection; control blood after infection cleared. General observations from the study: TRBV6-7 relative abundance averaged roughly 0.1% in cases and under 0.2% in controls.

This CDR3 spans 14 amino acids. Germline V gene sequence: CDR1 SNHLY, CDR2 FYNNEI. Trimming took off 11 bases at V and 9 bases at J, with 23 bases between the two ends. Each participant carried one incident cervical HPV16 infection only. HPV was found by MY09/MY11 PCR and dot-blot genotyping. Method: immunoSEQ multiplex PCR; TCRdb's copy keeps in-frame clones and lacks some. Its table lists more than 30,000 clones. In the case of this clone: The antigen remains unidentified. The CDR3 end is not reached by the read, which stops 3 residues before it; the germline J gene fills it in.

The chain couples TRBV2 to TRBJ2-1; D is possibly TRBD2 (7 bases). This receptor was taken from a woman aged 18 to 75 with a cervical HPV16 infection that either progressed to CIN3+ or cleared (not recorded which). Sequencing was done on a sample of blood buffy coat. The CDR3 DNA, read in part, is TGTGCCGCCAGAGGGGGGGGGCCTGAGAGTGAG. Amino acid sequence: CAARGGGPESE. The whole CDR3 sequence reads CAARGGGPESEQFF.